These 19 T cell receptor beta chains were all obtained from the same sample, sequenced in a study of blood T cell repertoires in COVID-19. Using immunoSEQ multiplex PCR, the repertoire was profiled, and TCRdb retains in-frame clones only, with some absent. The sample has about 320,000 clones; roughly 85% are singletons. Sequencing was performed on PBMCs or T cells enriched from blood (not recorded which). Source of these receptors: a woman in her twenties or thirties who had been exposed to COVID-19.

The chain uses TRBV6-1 and TRBJ1-5; TRBD1 is a possible D gene (5 bases). CDR3 size: 18 residues. Germline CDR1 reads MNHNS; CDR2 reads SASEGT. V was cut by 0 bases and J by 0 bases, with 15 bases left in between. CDR3 nucleotide sequence: TGTGCCAGCAGTGAAGCGTCTCGGGGGATCTATAGCAATCAGCCCCAGCATTTT. Protein: CASSEASRGIYSNQPQHF.

This clone has at least ten counts. The rearrangement uses TRBV7-8 and TRBJ2-7; 8 bases agree with TRBD1. Per germline, CDR1 SGHVS and CDR2 FQNEAQ. V trimming: 4 bases; J trimming: 2 bases; junction bases outside the gene matches: 13. This CDR3 contains 17 residues. CDR3 in amino acids: CASSSLVAQGVAYEQYF. The CDR3 region has the DNA TGTGCCAGCAGCTCCCTTGTAGCACAGGGGGTAGCCTACGAGCAGTACTTC.

J is TRBJ1-2 and V is TRBV6-5; TRBD1 matches 8 bases. The V and J ends lost 6 bases and 5 bases, in that order; junction bases with no gene match: 8. Germline CDR1 is MNHEY and CDR2 is SVGAGI. The CDR3 consists of 14 residues. The CDR3 DNA is TGTGCCAGCAGAGGCGGACAGGGAGGATATGGCTACACCTTC. Its translation is CASRGGQGGYGYTF.

The rearrangement links TRBV6-4 to TRBJ2-2; D gene unclear. V was trimmed by 6 bases and J by 3 bases, leaving 14 bases between them. This CDR3 is 15 amino acids long. Germline values: CDR1 MRHNA, CDR2 SNTAGT. The CDR3 bases are TGTGCCAGCAGCCGCCGAAGTTCAGACACCGGGGAGCTGTTTTTT. Its protein product is CASSRRSSDTGELFF.

This rearrangement joins TRBV5-1 to TRBJ2-3; D ambiguous. CDR1 SGHRS and CDR2 YFSETQ come from the germline V gene. This CDR3 comprises 15 residues. Trimming stripped 0 bases from V and 1 base from J, with 9 bases between. CDR3 DNA sequence: TGCGCCAGCAGCTTGGCCTCTTGGCGCACAGATACGCAGTATTTT. It yields the protein CASSLASWRTDTQYF.

V and J are TRBV28 and TRBJ1-3, with 8 bases aligning to TRBD1. The CDR3 loop spans 16 amino acids. Germline lookup yields CDR1 MDHEN and CDR2 SYDVKM. V gave up 6 bases and J gave up 4 bases; unmatched junction bases: 11. The CDR3 loop reads CASSRLGQGAGNTIYF. CDR3 nucleotides: TGTGCCAGCAGCCGCCTTGGACAGGGAGCGGGAAACACCATATATTTT.

The chain is built from TRBV6-5 and TRBJ1-5, with TRBD1 as a possible D gene (6 bases). Germline V CDR1 and CDR2: MNHEY, SVGAGI. V gave up 0 bases and J gave up 15 bases, with 15 bases separating them. This CDR3 spans 13 amino acids. In DNA form, the CDR3 reads TGTGCCAGCAGTTACTCGACGGGACACCCGCCGCATTTT. It encodes CASSYSTGHPPHF.

The V gene is TRBV7-6, the J gene TRBJ1-3; no definite D call. V was pared by 5 bases and J by 4 bases, with 3 bases between. The CDR3 extends over 11 amino acids. Per the germline V gene, CDR1 is SGHVS and CDR2 is FNYEAQ. The CDR3 region has the DNA TGTGCCAGCAGCCAGGGAAACACCATATATTTT. It is translated as CASSQGNTIYF.

The rearrangement joins TRBV7-2 to TRBJ1-1, with 9 bases identical to TRBD1. Trimming cost V 5 bases and J 5 bases; bases outside gene matches: 9. Per the germline V gene, CDR1 is SGHTA and CDR2 is FQGNSA. The CDR3 is made up of 15 amino acids. The CDR3 here is CASSGRTGTGTEAFF. Here the CDR3 DNA reads TGTGCCAGCAGCGGAAGGACCGGGACAGGGACTGAAGCTTTCTTT.

The chain couples TRBV4-3 to TRBJ2-5, with D perhaps TRBD2 (6 bases). V lost 0 bases to trimming and J lost 5 bases, with 16 bases between them. Germline-derived CDR1 and CDR2 are LGHNA and YSLEER. The CDR3 is 16 amino acids. CDR3 protein: CASSQEGVGGRETQYF. CDR3 nucleotides: TGCGCCAGCAGCCAAGAGGGGGTGGGAGGTCGGGAGACCCAGTACTTC.

This sequence joins TRBV29-1 and TRBJ1-2, with 8 bases fitting TRBD1. Germline-derived CDR1 and CDR2 are SQVTM and ANQGSEA. There are 14 residues in the CDR3. V was clipped by 4 bases and J by 6 bases; unmatched bases: 10. The CDR3 is CSVVPKTGEDGYTF. CDR3 nucleotide sequence: TGCAGCGTTGTTCCCAAGACAGGGGAGGATGGCTACACCTTC.

The chain joins TRBV30 to TRBJ1-2, with D maybe TRBD1 (6 bases). V was shortened by 4 bases and J by 3 bases, with 12 bases between the two germline ends. The CDR3 sequence is 13 residues long. Germline V gene lookup returns CDR1 GTSNPN and CDR2 SVGIG (reference sequence). In DNA, the CDR3 is TGTGCCTGGAAAAGGGACACTCACTATGGCTACACCTTC. This gives the protein CAWKRDTHYGYTF.

V usage is TRBV9 and J usage is TRBJ2-5; TRBD2 aligns across 7 bases. Trimming removed 3 bases from V and 4 bases from J; junction bases left unmatched: 9. The V gene's germline CDR1 is SGDLS and CDR2 YYNGEE. There are 15 residues in the CDR3. The CDR3 nucleotides read TGTGCCAGCAGCGCGGGAGGAAGCATTACAGAGACCCAGTACTTC. It encodes CASSAGGSITETQYF.

The rearrangement links TRBV29-1 to TRBJ1-2; tentatively, D is TRBD1 (6 bases). Germline V gives CDR1 SQVTM, CDR2 ANQGSEA. This CDR3 region has 13 residues. V lost 8 bases and J lost 5, with 18 bases in between. CDR3: CSTRGARSYGYTF. For the CDR3, the DNA is TGCAGCACACGGGGGGCAAGAAGTTATGGCTACACCTTC.

V usage is TRBV30 and J usage is TRBJ1-1, with D tentatively TRBD1 (6 bases). This CDR3 contains 13 residues. Trimming stripped 6 bases from V and 2 bases from J, with 13 bases between. Germline V CDR1 and CDR2: GTSNPN, SVGIG (reference sequence). This CDR3 is CACFLGGNTEAFF. In nucleotides, the CDR3 is TGTGCCTGTTTTTTAGGGGGAAACACTGAAGCTTTCTTT.

CDR3 region: CASSIGTSRETQYF. The CDR3 coding sequence is TGCGCCAGCAGCATAGGGACTAGCAGGGAGACCCAGTACTTC. The chain joins TRBV5-1 to TRBJ2-5; 9 nucleotides match TRBD2. This CDR3 region has 14 residues. Trimming removed 4 bases from V and 5 bases from J; junction bases left unmatched: 6. Looked up from germline, CDR1 is SGHRS and CDR2 is YFSETQ.

The chain links TRBV6-5 to TRBJ1-2; 7 positions agree with TRBD1. The CDR3 is 14 amino acids. With V trimmed by 5 bases and J by 4 bases, 7 bases remained unmatched. The germline V gene encodes CDR1 MNHEY and CDR2 SVGAGI. The CDR3 nucleotides read TGTGCCAGCAGTAGCCGGGACAGCTTCTATGGCTACACCTTC. It yields the protein CASSSRDSFYGYTF.

V gene TRBV7-2 combines with J gene TRBJ2-3; maybe TRBD1 (6 bases). V lost 5 bases, J lost 6 bases, and 21 bases lay in between. The CDR3 covers 16 residues. Germline V gene data show CDR1 as SGHTA and CDR2 as FQGNSA. The CDR3 region is CASSRGHARGEDTQYF. The CDR3 bases are TGTGCCAGCAGCCGGGGACACGCCCGAGGAGAGGATACGCAGTATTTT.

The J gene is TRBJ1-1, the V gene TRBV27; a weak D match, TRBD1 (6 bases). Germline V gene sequence: CDR1 MNHEY, CDR2 SMNVEV (reference sequence). The CDR3 length is 14 residues. The ends were cut back, 5 bases at V and 6 bases at J, with 16 bases in the middle. The CDR3 DNA reads as TGTGCCAGCAGTCACCAAACAGGGAGCGCTGAAGCTTTCTTT. Translation: CASSHQTGSAEAFF.